This T cell receptor (beta chain) came from a study of response to subunit inactivated influenza vaccine. Germline values: CDR1 SGHTA, CDR2 FQGNSA. This CDR3 region has 15 residues. V was pared by 5 bases and J by 8 bases, with 12 bases of the junction left unmatched. Study-wide results and limits: It was suggested by the authors that few new T cells are recruited by each seasonal influenza vaccination.

Remarks on this clonotype: The antigen is unknown.

TCRdb recomputed calls from the RT-PCR reads with MiXCR, one row per CDR3 protein. Among hundreds of thousands of distinct CDR3 sequences listed, more than 15% were seen once. The sequence came from a man between 50 and 75 years old who received an inactivated influenza vaccine. The input for sequencing was CD4+ T cells sorted from PBMCs, taken less than 25 months after vaccination. V and J are TRBV7-2 and TRBJ2-1, with 7 bases fitting TRBD2. This CDR3 is CASSPVAGVGYEQFF. CDR3 DNA: TGTGCCAGCAGCCCGGTGGCGGGAGTGGGATATGAGCAGTTCTTC.